This T cell receptor (beta chain) was recovered during a study of OX40 agonist ivuxolimab in advanced cancers. As for the study in general: Ivuxolimab, an antibody acting as an agonist of OX40 (CD134), was used to treat patients. Study-wide points: Low levels of normalized T-cell clonal expansion also appeared in some nonresponders.

Germline assignment: CDR1 MNHEY and CDR2 SVGAGI. CDR3 length: 16 amino acids. The V gene end was trimmed by 2 bases and the J gene end by 7 bases; junction bases not matched to a gene: 8. Profiling relied on immunoSEQ multiplex PCR, and the TCRdb table lists in-frame clones only, not all of them. This sample has some 83,000 clones, with 65% to 85% found just once. The table lists this clone with a few counts. Its antigen is undetermined. The sequence was collected from an adult with an advanced solid tumor such as melanoma, head and neck, liver or kidney cancer. The chain combines TRBV6-5 with TRBJ2-1; 10 bases agree with TRBD1. Sequences were derived from CD4+ or CD8+ T cells sorted from blood, sampled in a trial of the OX40 agonist ivuxolimab. CDR3 in DNA: TGTGCCAGCAGTTACGGTAGGACAGGGGGGAGAAATGAGCAGTTCTTC. It is translated as CASSYGRTGGRNEQFF.